This paragraph covers one T cell receptor (beta chain) sequence. Its specificity is unknown. Stem cell-like memory, regulatory, central memory and naive CD4+ cells were sorted via CD45RO/CCR7/CD25/CD127/CD95/CD27. Sorted populations all exceeded 95% purity. The sample is drawn from a study of beta chain features in type 1 diabetes. On the study more broadly: Investigators examined some 110,000,000 sorted cells across all samples.

Findings of the study overall: The study found moderately but significantly shorter TCRB CDR3s in all four CD4+ subsets of Type 1 diabetes patients.

Expressed TCRB transcripts were sequenced because the entire RNA isolate underwent reverse transcription. Using immunoSEQ multiplex PCR, the repertoire was profiled, and TCRdb retains in-frame clones only, with some absent. The data show nearly 350,000 clones, approximately 10% seen once. The specimen sequenced was central memory CD4+ T cells from blood. The receptor was isolated from a man in his thirties or forties with type 1 diabetes.

This CDR3 is CASSRGGAGTEAFF. The DNA for the CDR3 is TGTGCCAGCAGCCGAGGGGGCGCGGGCACTGAAGCTTTCTTT. The chain employs TRBV7-2 and TRBJ1-1, with TRBD1 identical over 7 bases. Germline CDR1 reads SGHTA; CDR2 reads FQGNSA. This CDR3 has 14 residues. The J segment lost 4 bases and the V segment lost 5 bases, leaving 7 bases of the junction unmatched.